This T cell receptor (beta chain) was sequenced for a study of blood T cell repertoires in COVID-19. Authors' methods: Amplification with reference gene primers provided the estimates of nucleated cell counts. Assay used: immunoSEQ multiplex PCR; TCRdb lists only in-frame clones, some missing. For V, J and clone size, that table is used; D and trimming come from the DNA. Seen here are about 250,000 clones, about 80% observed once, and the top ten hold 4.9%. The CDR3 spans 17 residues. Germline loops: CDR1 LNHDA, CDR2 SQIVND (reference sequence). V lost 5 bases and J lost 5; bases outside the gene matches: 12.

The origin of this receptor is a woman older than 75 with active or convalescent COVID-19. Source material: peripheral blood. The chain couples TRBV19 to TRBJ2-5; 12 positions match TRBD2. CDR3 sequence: CASSSRTSGDLLETQYF. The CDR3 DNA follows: TGTGCCAGTAGTTCCCGGACTAGCGGGGACCTCCTCGAGACCCAGTACTTC. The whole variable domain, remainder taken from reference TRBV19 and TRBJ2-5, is DGGITQSPKYLFRKEGQNVTLSCEQNLNHDAMYWYRQDPGQGLRLIYYSQIVNDFQKGDIAEGYSVSREKKESFPLTVTSAQKNPTAFYLCASSSRTSGDLLETQYFGPGTRLLVL.